This TCR beta chain was captured by sequencing in a study of tumor-infiltrating lymphocytes in primary liver carcinoma. Study summary: Donors had hepatocellular carcinoma or combined HCC and intrahepatic cholangiocarcinoma. Sequencing of the samples generated roughly 3.5 to 7.5 million productive TCRbeta reads, with similar yields across tissue types.

This clonotype was recorded at least ten times. Its antigen is currently unknown. Whole-study results and caveats: Researchers found tumor-adjacent and tumor-blood pairs overlapped less than tumor region pairs. Tumors had a significantly higher top-250-clone fraction than blood (p = 0.039).

With 500 to 650 ng total RNA as template and a constant-region primer, TCR beta cDNA was made. Library construction for TCR beta comprised three nested multiplex PCR rounds performed with slightly modified ARM-PCR. It was with TRBV1-TRBV30 forward primers and a C-beta reverse primer that the first two PCR rounds were run, at about 10 cycles each. MiXCR, run by TCRdb on the multiplex PCR reads, gives a single entry per CDR3 protein. The sample carries some 87,000 distinct CDR3 sequences, less than 70% recorded once. Extraction of RNA together with DNA used 20-30 mg of unsorted bulk tissue. CDR1 is SGHVS, CDR2 FQNEAQ, per germline. V lost 0 bases to trimming and J lost 8 bases; unmatched junction nucleotides: 4. This CDR3 has 15 amino acids.

The specimen was tumor-adjacent normal liver tissue. The clonotype was recovered from a man in his forties or fifties with primary liver carcinoma and hepatitis B virus infection. V usage is TRBV7-8 and J usage is TRBJ2-1, with 10 bases that match TRBD2. CDR3 residues: CASSLALAGVHEQFF. CDR3 coding DNA: TGTGCCAGCAGCTTAGCGCTAGCGGGAGTACATGAGCAGTTCTTC. The full variable domain, with the rest looked up from reference TRBV7-8 and TRBJ2-1, is GAGVSQSPRYKVAKRGQDVALRCDPISGHVSLFWYQQALGQGPEFLTYFQNEAQLDKSGLPSDRFFAERPEGSVSTLKIQRTQQEDSAVYLCASSLALAGVHEQFFGPGTRLTVL.